This T cell receptor (beta chain) is from a study of blood T cell repertoires in COVID-19. Turning to the study itself: Sites across the United States, Italy and Spain contributed samples from acute and convalescent COVID-19. PBMCs, B-cell-depleted T cells, or T cells were the source of the cDNA or gDNA that made up the material.

In the study's own analysis: Nucleated cell number was recorded as an estimate derived from reference gene primer amplification. Profiling relied on immunoSEQ multiplex PCR, and the TCRdb table lists in-frame clones only, not all of them. From that table come the V and J calls and clone size; the DNA was used to work out D and trimming. The table has about 190,000 clones, approximately 91% seen once. V was pared by 5 bases and J by 1 base, with 1 base of the junction left unmatched. Germline V gives CDR1 MRHNA, CDR2 SNTAGT. The CDR3 totals 15 residues. This sequence originates from a man aged 18 to 30 with active or convalescent COVID-19. This chain connects TRBV6-4 to TRBJ2-3, with TRBD2 matching 12 bases. Material: peripheral blood. DNA of the CDR3: TGTGCCAGCAGTCGACTAGCGGGAGGCACAGATACGCAGTATTTT. Translation: CASSRLAGGTDTQYF.